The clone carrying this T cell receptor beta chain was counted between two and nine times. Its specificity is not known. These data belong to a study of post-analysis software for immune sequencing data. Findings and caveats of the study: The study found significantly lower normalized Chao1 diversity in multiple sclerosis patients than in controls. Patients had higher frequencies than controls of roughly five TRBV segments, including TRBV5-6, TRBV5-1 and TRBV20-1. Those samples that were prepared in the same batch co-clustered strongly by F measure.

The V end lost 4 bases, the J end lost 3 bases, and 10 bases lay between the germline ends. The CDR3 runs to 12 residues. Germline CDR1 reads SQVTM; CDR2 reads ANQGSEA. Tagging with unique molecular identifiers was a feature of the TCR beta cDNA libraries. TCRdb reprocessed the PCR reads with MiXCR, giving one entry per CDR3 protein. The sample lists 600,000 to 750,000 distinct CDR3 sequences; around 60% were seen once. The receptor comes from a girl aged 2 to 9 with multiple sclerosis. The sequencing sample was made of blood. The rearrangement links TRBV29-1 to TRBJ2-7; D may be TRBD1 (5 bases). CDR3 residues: CSVGDSNYEQYF. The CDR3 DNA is TGCAGCGTTGGAGACAGCAACTACGAGCAGTACTTC.